This is a list of T cell receptor beta chains from one sample in a study of patients and donors after allogeneic stem cell transplantation. TCRdb reanalysed the RT-PCR reads using MiXCR and keeps one entry per CDR3 protein. This table has 900,000 to 1,000,000 distinct CDR3 sequences, roughly 18% appearing once. The material sequenced was blood, either unsorted or a sorted T cell fraction (not recorded which). These receptor sequences come from a human donor who was either an allogeneic HSCT recipient or a stem cell or donor lymphocyte infusion donor (not recorded which). It is not recorded whose cells these are; they may come from a transplant donor. Both conserved end residues are trimmed from each CDR3. The order of the fields is J gene, V gene, CDR3 protein.

J gene: TRBJ1-1
V gene: TRBV7-8
CDR3 protein: ASSLRSFIMNTEAF

J gene: TRBJ1-1
V gene: TRBV24-1
CDR3 protein: ATSERTGREAF

J gene: TRBJ2-1
V gene: TRBV9
CDR3 protein: ASSVPQLAGVGDEQF

J gene: TRBJ2-2
V gene: TRBV27
CDR3 protein: ASSLSSDGELF

J gene: TRBJ2-7
V gene: TRBV15
CDR3 protein: ATSTADRKRSSDEQY

J gene: TRBJ2-7
V gene: TRBV20-1
CDR3 protein: SARTSGYEQY

J gene: TRBJ2-1
V gene: TRBV3-1
CDR3 protein: ASSQDRGLAGGLTYNEQF

J gene: TRBJ2-1
V gene: TRBV4-1
CDR3 protein: ASSQEPGLAGVSDEQF

J gene: TRBJ1-2
V gene: TRBV14
CDR3 protein: ASSQGDGDGTNYGYT

J gene: TRBJ2-7
V gene: TRBV10-3
CDR3 protein: AIKGSGHYEQY

J gene: TRBJ1-2
V gene: TRBV3-1
CDR3 protein: ASSRHRATNYGYT

J gene: TRBJ2-1
V gene: TRBV15
CDR3 protein: ATSRDRSTRGRNEQF

J gene: TRBJ2-1
V gene: TRBV6-5
CDR3 protein: ASSYSRDYLMDEQF

J gene: TRBJ2-1
V gene: TRBV24-1
CDR3 protein: ATSDTRLAGAYEQF

J gene: TRBJ2-1
V gene: TRBV19
CDR3 protein: ASKGFGKGSYNEQF

J gene: TRBJ1-1
V gene: TRBV12-3/TRBV12-4
CDR3 protein: ASTRGPDTEAF

J gene: TRBJ1-1
V gene: TRBV6-6
CDR3 protein: ASSYLIREAF

J gene: TRBJ1-4
V gene: TRBV7-8
CDR3 protein: ASSLRGLTNEKLF

J gene: TRBJ2-7
V gene: TRBV12-3/TRBV12-4
CDR3 protein: ASSLGGGATYEQY

J gene: TRBJ2-3
V gene: TRBV3-1
CDR3 protein: ASSQDGSFTDTQY

J gene: TRBJ1-2
V gene: TRBV12-3/TRBV12-4
CDR3 protein: ASSLGQVYGYT

J gene: TRBJ2-7
V gene: TRBV5-6
CDR3 protein: ASSLFARKYEQY

J gene: TRBJ2-1
V gene: TRBV27
CDR3 protein: ASDESRAGGRNEQF

J gene: TRBJ1-1
V gene: TRBV12-3/TRBV12-4
CDR3 protein: ASNLLGEVGTGGSLNTEAF

J gene: TRBJ1-2
V gene: TRBV10-3
CDR3 protein: AISDRQVYGYT

J gene: TRBJ2-7
V gene: TRBV3-1
CDR3 protein: ASSPPGLAGSNYEQY

J gene: TRBJ1-2
V gene: TRBV7-6
CDR3 protein: ASSFKPEGYGYT

J gene: TRBJ2-7
V gene: TRBV15
CDR3 protein: ATSRDSLRKQY